Below are 28 T cell receptor beta chains sequenced from a single sample in a study of T cell repertoires in cytomegalovirus infection. These TCRs' antigens remain unknown. Via MiXCR, TCRdb re-called the reads, giving one row per CDR3 protein. This sample has under 450,000 distinct CDR3 sequences, with roughly 34% found just once. The sample in question was cultured PBMCs, obtained from culture after CMV antigen stimulation. The source is a human donor in good health (CMV status not recorded). Some clones in this sample may be carry-over from other donors' samples.

This clonotype was counted between two and nine times. The chain employs TRBV19 and TRBJ2-2; TRBD2 is a possible D gene (6 bases). CDR3 size: 16 residues. The ends were cut back, 5 bases at V and 0 bases at J, with 13 bases in the middle. Per the germline V gene, CDR1 is LNHDA and CDR2 is SQIVND (reference sequence). CDR3 sequence: CASSAAGGSNTGELFF. DNA for the CDR3: TGTGCCAGTAGTGCCGCTGGAGGGTCGAACACCGGGGAGCTGTTTTTT. The whole variable domain, filled in from reference TRBV19 and TRBJ2-2, reads DGGITQSPKYLFRKEGQNVTLSCEQNLNHDAMYWYRQDPGQGLRLIYYSQIVNDFQKGDIAEGYSVSREKKESFPLTVTSAQKNPTAFYLCASSAAGGSNTGELFFGEGSRLTVL.

The rearrangement uses TRBV7-8 and TRBJ2-7; 10 positions match TRBD1. The CDR3 totals 16 residues. With 2 bases clipped from V and 2 bases from J, the junction kept 6 bases outside the gene matches. From germline, CDR1 is SGHVS and CDR2 FQNEAQ. The CDR3 spells CASSLKRTGGPYEQYF. CDR3 nucleotides: TGTGCCAGCAGCTTAAAAAGGACAGGGGGTCCCTACGAGCAGTACTTC.

The chain couples TRBV29-1 to TRBJ1-1; D is unresolved. Trimming took off 4 bases at V and 0 bases at J, with 3 bases between the two ends. Germline CDR1 SQVTM, CDR2 ANQGSEA. This CDR3 region has 11 residues. CDR3 sequence (DNA): TGCAGCGTTGTCTTGAACACTGAAGCTTTCTTT. Encoded protein: CSVVLNTEAFF.

This clonotype was detected ten times or more. The rearrangement joins TRBV7-2 to TRBJ2-7; D is uncertain. V lost 1 base and J 0 bases, leaving 7 bases between the germline ends. The V gene's germline CDR1 is SGHTA and CDR2 FQGNSA. The CDR3 extends over 14 amino acids. The CDR3 is CASSLVGYSYEQYF. CDR3 DNA: TGTGCCAGCAGCTTAGTAGGGTACTCCTACGAGCAGTACTTC. Full variable domain (rest looked up from reference TRBV7-2 and TRBJ2-7): GAGVSQSPSNKVTEKGKDVELRCDPISGHTALYWYRQSLGQGLEFLIYFQGNSAPDKSGLPSDRFSAERTGGSVSTLTIQRTQQEDSAVYLCASSLVGYSYEQYFGPGTRLTVT.

The table lists this clonotype with a few counts. V and J are TRBV19 and TRBJ1-1; D is uncertain. Germline-derived CDR1 and CDR2 are LNHDA and SQIVND (reference sequence). V shed 3 bases and J shed 2 bases, with 4 bases lying between them. This CDR3 comprises 12 residues. The DNA for the CDR3 is TGTGCCAGTAGTATGCTTAACACTGAAGCTTTCTTT. It codes for CASSMLNTEAFF.

This clonotype appeared many times. This chain links TRBV7-2 with TRBJ2-3, with D hard to call. The germline V gene has CDR1 SGHTA and CDR2 FQGNSA. V was cut by 6 bases and J by 6 bases, with 10 bases left in between. The CDR3 has 12 residues. The CDR3 coding sequence is TGTGCCAGCAGTCCGGGTTTGGATACGCAGTATTTT. As protein: CASSPGLDTQYF.

The chain uses TRBV10-3 and TRBJ1-4; TRBD1 matches at 7 bases. Trimming removed 0 bases from V and 4 bases from J; junction bases left unmatched: 5. This CDR3 is 16 amino acids long. Germline assignment: CDR1 ENHRY and CDR2 SYGVKD. CDR3 amino acids: CAISESRGQLNEKLFF. DNA of the CDR3: TGTGCCATCAGTGAGTCAAGGGGACAGCTTAATGAAAAACTGTTTTTT.

This clonotype was picked up a small number of times. V gene TRBV28 combines with J gene TRBJ2-7; no reliable D call. Trimming pared 6 bases from V and 1 base from J, leaving 10 bases between. The CDR3 length is 13 residues. Germline loops: CDR1 MDHEN, CDR2 SYDVKM. Here the CDR3 DNA reads TGTGCCAGCAGACCAACCACTTCCTACGAGCAGTACTTC. This translates into CASRPTTSYEQYF. Full variable domain (remainder filled in from reference TRBV28 and TRBJ2-7): DVKVTQSSRYLVKRTGEKVFLECVQDMDHENMFWYRQDPGLGLRLIYFSYDVKMKEKGDIPEGYSVSREKKERFSLILESASTNQTSMYLCASRPTTSYEQYFGPGTRLTVT.

This clonotype was counted a few times. This chain joins TRBV28 and TRBJ2-6; D is uncertain. The CDR3 length is 16 residues. The V and J ends lost 2 bases and 5 bases respectively, with 13 bases between them. Germline V lookup: CDR1 MDHEN, CDR2 SYDVKM. CDR3 nucleotide sequence: TGTGCCAGCAGTTTAGCCCTCCCCGGGCGGGCCAACGTCCTGACTTTC. It translates to CASSLALPGRANVLTF.

The chain uses TRBV4-1 and TRBJ1-1, with D uncertain. Trimming removed 2 bases from V and 1 base from J, with 11 bases in between. The CDR3 runs to 15 residues. The germline V gene encodes CDR1 MGHRA and CDR2 YSYEKL. CDR3 nucleotide sequence: TGCGCCAGCAGCCAAAGACGCGGGTCGAACACTGAAGCTTTCTTT. It is translated as CASSQRRGSNTEAFF.

This clonotype has just a few counts. The J gene is TRBJ1-4, the V gene TRBV7-2; D is perhaps TRBD1 (5 bases). Deletions cut 5 bases from V and 4 bases from J, with 14 bases between. The length of the CDR3 is 15 residues. CDR1 is SGHTA and CDR2 is FQGNSA in the germline V gene. The CDR3 nucleotides read TGTGCCAGCAGCGAAGGGGCCAGGGTTAATGAAAAACTGTTTTTT. Residues: CASSEGARVNEKLFF.

There are a few counts of this clonotype. V is TRBV28 and J is TRBJ2-7; D is ambiguous. The germline CDR1 and CDR2 sequences are MDHEN and SYDVKM. The CDR3 is 17 residues long. V was shortened by 4 bases and J by 0 bases, with 19 bases between the two germline ends. CDR3 nucleotides: TGTGCCAGCAGTTCCCCCCGAGGCGCGACAATCTCCTACGAGCAGTACTTC. This encodes CASSSPRGATISYEQYF.

This sequence joins TRBV7-4 and TRBJ2-1; D not certain. The CDR3 covers 13 residues. The V and J ends lost 3 bases and 6 bases respectively, with 9 bases between them. Germline loops: CDR1 SGHVT, CDR2 SQSDAQ. CDR3 nucleotide sequence: TGTGCCAGCAGCTTTTCAGAGATCAATGAGCAGTTCTTC. Encoded protein: CASSFSEINEQFF.

The chain employs TRBV14 and TRBJ2-5, with 9 bases that match TRBD2. Trimming removed 5 bases from V and 0 bases from J; junction bases left unmatched: 4. The V gene's germline CDR1 is SGHDN and CDR2 FVKESK. This CDR3 region has 15 residues. The CDR3 region is CASSTLAGDQETQYF. CDR3 in DNA: TGTGCCAGCAGCACATTAGCGGGGGACCAAGAGACCCAGTACTTC.

This clonotype turned up a few times. The V gene is TRBV28, the J gene TRBJ2-3; TRBD1 matches at 9 bases. Germline V lookup: CDR1 MDHEN, CDR2 SYDVKM. V shed 4 bases and J 4 bases; nucleotides not matched to a gene: 15. The CDR3 covers 18 residues. The CDR3 DNA sequence: TGTGCCAGCAGTTCCCGATTATCCGGGACAGGGTTCGCAGATACGCAGTATTTT. This gives the protein CASSSRLSGTGFADTQYF. Full variable domain (rest looked up from reference TRBV28 and TRBJ2-3): DVKVTQSSRYLVKRTGEKVFLECVQDMDHENMFWYRQDPGLGLRLIYFSYDVKMKEKGDIPEGYSVSREKKERFSLILESASTNQTSMYLCASSSRLSGTGFADTQYFGPGTRLTVL.

The chain uses TRBV12-3 or TRBV12-4 and TRBJ2-5; D remains unclear. V was trimmed by 3 bases and J by 5 bases, leaving 10 bases between them. The CDR3 is made up of 13 amino acids. CDR3 in DNA: TGTGCCAGCAGTTTGAAGAGTCTGGAGACCCAGTACTTC. Residues: CASSLKSLETQYF.

This chain joins TRBV20-1 and TRBJ1-1; D gene uncertain. This CDR3 has 13 residues. Germline CDR1 and CDR2: DFQATT and SNEGSKA (reference sequence). The V end lost 2 bases, the J end lost 1 base, and 8 bases lay between the germline ends. The CDR3 region is CSARSTTNTEAFF. DNA of the CDR3: TGCAGTGCTAGATCAACCACGAACACTGAAGCTTTCTTT.

A note on this clonotype: A clone one base away is much larger, so this may be a read error. The gene calls are TRBV7-2 and TRBJ2-2, with 10 bases lining up with TRBD2. Trimming removed 5 bases from V and 4 bases from J; junction bases left unmatched: 10. In germline, CDR1 is SGHTA, CDR2 FQGNSA. The CDR3 covers 17 residues. The CDR3 reads CASSEFGTSDLTGELFF. CDR3 in DNA: TGTGCCAGCAGCGAATTCGGGACTAGCGATCTCACCGGGGAGCTGTTTTTT.

Note on this clonotype: One base away lies a much larger clone, so this may be a sequencing read error. The V and J genes are TRBV7-2 and TRBJ1-6, with 7 positions matching TRBD1. The CDR3 consists of 15 residues. Germline CDR1 reads SGHTA; CDR2 reads FQGNSA. CDR3 residues: CASSPRDRAASSLHF. CDR3 coding DNA: TGTGCCAGCAGCCCCCGTGACAGGGCCGCTTCATCCCTCCACTTT.

This clonotype was counted many times. The rearrangement joins TRBV9 to TRBJ1-2; 7 nucleotides align to TRBD1. CDR1 and CDR2 from the germline V gene are SGDLS and YYNGEE. The V gene end was trimmed by 1 base and the J gene end by 4 bases; junction bases not matched to a gene: 7. This CDR3 is built from 15 residues. In nucleotides, the CDR3 is TGTGCCAGCAGCGTAAATGAAAGACAGGGCTATGGCTACACCTTC. Its translation: CASSVNERQGYGYTF.

In this sample, this clonotype turned up many times. V is TRBV11-2 and J is TRBJ2-7, with D unclear. This CDR3 has 12 amino acids. Germline-derived CDR1 and CDR2 are SGHAT and FQNNGV. Trimming cost V 1 base and J 2 bases, with 3 bases left between them. DNA of the CDR3: TGTGCCAGCAGCTTAGCACCCTACGAGCAGTACGTC. Encoded protein: CASSLAPYEQYV.

This chain joins TRBV6-2 or TRBV6-3 and TRBJ2-3; D call uncertain. Per the germline V gene, CDR1 is MNHEY and CDR2 is SVGEGT. Trimming shortened V by 4 bases and J by 1 base, and 18 bases separated the two germline ends. The CDR3 consists of 17 residues. In DNA, the CDR3 is TGTGCCAGCAGTTTTCGCACACTTACTCTTCGCACAGATACGCAGTATTTT. It encodes CASSFRTLTLRTDTQYF.

The genes are TRBV11-2 and TRBJ2-1; 7 bases fit TRBD1. The germline CDR1 and CDR2 sequences are SGHAT and FQNNGV. The CDR3 runs to 12 residues. Trimming removed 3 bases from V and 14 bases from J; junction bases left unmatched: 7. DNA for the CDR3: TGTGCCAGCAGCTTTCCCGGACAGGTGGAGTTCTTC. Encoded protein: CASSFPGQVEFF.

The gene calls are TRBV10-3 and TRBJ2-1; 8 nucleotides match TRBD2. Germline loops: CDR1 ENHRY, CDR2 SYGVKD. Losses at the gene ends were 0 bases for V and 7 bases for J; bases not matched to a gene: 5. This CDR3 spans 15 amino acids. The CDR3 spells CAISESASGLNEQFF. CDR3 coding DNA: TGTGCCATCAGTGAGTCGGCTAGCGGGCTAAATGAGCAGTTCTTC.

The table lists this clonotype with a few counts. V gene TRBV20-1 combines with J gene TRBJ2-3; TRBD2 might be the D (6 bases). Germline CDR1 reads DFQATT; CDR2 reads SNEGSKA (reference sequence). The V gene lost 1 base and the J gene lost 6 bases, with 17 bases spanning the gap. This CDR3 has 15 residues. CDR3 protein: CSARGAIPRGDTQYF. In nucleotides, the CDR3 is TGCAGTGCTAGAGGGGCCATACCTCGGGGGGATACGCAGTATTTT.

The gene calls are TRBV29-1 and TRBJ2-1; 8 positions agree with TRBD1. CDR3 length equals 11 residues. From germline, CDR1 is SQVTM and CDR2 ANQGSEA. Trimming at V came to 8 bases and at J to 8 bases, leaving 5 bases not matched to a gene. CDR3 coding DNA: TGCAGCCCAGGGGGCAGCGATGAGCAGTTCTTC. The encoded protein is CSPGGSDEQFF.

This clonotype was found many times. This chain uses TRBV5-6 with TRBJ2-1, with 16 bases aligning to TRBD2. The CDR3 length is 18 residues. The V gene's germline CDR1 is SGHDT and CDR2 YYEEEE. Trimming cost V 4 bases and J 7 bases; bases outside gene matches: 11. In nucleotides, the CDR3 is TGTGCCAGCAGCCCGCCGGGACTAGCGGGAGGGCCGATGAATGAGCAGTTCTTC. Protein: CASSPPGLAGGPMNEQFF.

This clonotype was recorded a few times. The rearrangement links TRBV4-1 to TRBJ2-5; 7 bases are shared with TRBD1. The CDR3 consists of 16 residues. Germline lookup yields CDR1 MGHRA and CDR2 YSYEKL. With V trimmed by 2 bases and J by 1 base, 7 bases remained unmatched. The CDR3 spells CASSQSLGGFQETQYF. The CDR3 nucleotides are TGCGCCAGCAGCCAATCGTTAGGGGGCTTCCAAGAGACCCAGTACTTC.